This paragraph reports one TCR beta chain. Its specificity is unknown. The data are from a study of a mutant IDH1 vaccine in newly diagnosed glioma. Study information: Vaccines began 4-6 weeks after radiotherapy alone, or with temozolomide cycles. Every participant had undergone radiotherapy, temozolomide, or both before, and most underwent both.

TCRdb's copy holds only in-frame clones and misses some; the assay was immunoSEQ multiplex PCR. The sample includes about 41,000 clones, 80% to 90% of them seen just once. Notes on the study in general: Pseudoprogression appears to have had no connection to changes in top peripheral T cell clonotypes.

CDR1 is MNHEY, CDR2 SVGAGI, per germline. The CDR3 is made up of 15 amino acids. The ends were cut back, 0 bases at V and 3 bases at J, with 9 bases in the middle. The time point was: week 35, safety follow-up. In every dose of vaccine, 300 ug of mutant IDH1 20-mer peptide was given alongside topical imiquimod. During weeks 1, 3, 5, 7, 11, 15, 19 and 23, patients received eight vaccinations. This sequence originates from a man in his forties with glioma. This chain links TRBV6-5 with TRBJ2-1; a possible D gene is TRBD1 (5 bases). The starting material was PBMCs, obtained from a glioma patient whose treatment included an IDH1 peptide vaccine. In DNA form, the CDR3 reads TGTGCCAGCAGTTACTCGGCAGGGCTCTACAATGAGCAGTTCTTC. Amino acids: CASSYSAGLYNEQFF.